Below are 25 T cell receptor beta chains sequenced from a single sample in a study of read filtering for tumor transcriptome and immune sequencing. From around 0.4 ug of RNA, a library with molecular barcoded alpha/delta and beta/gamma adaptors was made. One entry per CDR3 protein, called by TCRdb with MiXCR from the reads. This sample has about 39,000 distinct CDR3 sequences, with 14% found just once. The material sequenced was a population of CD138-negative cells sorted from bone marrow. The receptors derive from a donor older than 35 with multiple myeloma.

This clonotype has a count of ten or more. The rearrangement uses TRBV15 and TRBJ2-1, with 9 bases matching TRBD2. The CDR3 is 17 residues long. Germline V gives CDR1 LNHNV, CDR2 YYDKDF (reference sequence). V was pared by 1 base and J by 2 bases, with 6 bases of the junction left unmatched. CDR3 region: CATSRGGSGRPYNEQFF. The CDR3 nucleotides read TGTGCCACCAGCAGAGGAGGTAGCGGGAGACCCTACAATGAGCAGTTCTTC.

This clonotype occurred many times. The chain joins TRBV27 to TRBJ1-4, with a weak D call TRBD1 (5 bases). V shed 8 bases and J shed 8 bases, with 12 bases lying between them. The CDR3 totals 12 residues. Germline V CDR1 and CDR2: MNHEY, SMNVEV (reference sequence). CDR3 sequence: CASGNRREKLFF. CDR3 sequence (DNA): TGTGCCAGCGGAAACAGGAGAGAAAAACTGTTTTTT. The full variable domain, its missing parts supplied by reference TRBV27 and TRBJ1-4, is EAQVTQNPRYLITVTGKKLTVTCSQNMNHEYMSWYRQDPGLGLRQIYYSMNVEVTDKGDVPEGYKVSRKEKRNFPLILESPSPNQTSLYFCASGNRREKLFFGSGTQLSVL.

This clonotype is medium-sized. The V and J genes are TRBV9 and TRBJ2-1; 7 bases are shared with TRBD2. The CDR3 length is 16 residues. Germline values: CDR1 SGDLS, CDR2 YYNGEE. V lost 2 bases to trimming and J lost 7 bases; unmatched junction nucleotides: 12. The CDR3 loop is CASSVFGRGQVNEQFF. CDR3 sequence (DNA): TGTGCCAGCAGCGTCTTTGGGAGGGGTCAGGTTAATGAGCAGTTCTTC.

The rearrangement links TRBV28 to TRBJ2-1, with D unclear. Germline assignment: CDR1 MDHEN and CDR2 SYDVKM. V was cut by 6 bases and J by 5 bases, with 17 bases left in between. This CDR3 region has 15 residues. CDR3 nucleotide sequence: TGTGCCAGCAGCCAACACATAAACCCGAACAATGAGCAGTTCTTC. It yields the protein CASSQHINPNNEQFF.

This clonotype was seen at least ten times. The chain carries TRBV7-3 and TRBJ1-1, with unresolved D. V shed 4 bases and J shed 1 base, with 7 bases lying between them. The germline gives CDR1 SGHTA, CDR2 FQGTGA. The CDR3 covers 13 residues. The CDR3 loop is CASSSQTNTEAFF. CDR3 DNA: TGTGCCAGCAGCTCACAGACGAACACTGAAGCTTTCTTT.

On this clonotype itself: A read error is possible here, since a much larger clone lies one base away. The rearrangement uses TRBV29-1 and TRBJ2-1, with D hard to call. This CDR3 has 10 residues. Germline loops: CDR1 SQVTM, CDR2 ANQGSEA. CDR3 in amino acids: CSACHNEQLF. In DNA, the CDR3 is TGCAGCGCTTGCCACAATGAGCAGCTCTTC.

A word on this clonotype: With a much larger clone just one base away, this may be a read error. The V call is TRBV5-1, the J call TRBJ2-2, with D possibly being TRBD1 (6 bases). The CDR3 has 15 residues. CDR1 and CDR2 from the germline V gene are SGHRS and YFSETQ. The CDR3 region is CANSLDTGTTGELFF. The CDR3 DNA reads TGCGCCAACAGCTTGGATACAGGGACCACCGGGGAGCTGTTTTTT.

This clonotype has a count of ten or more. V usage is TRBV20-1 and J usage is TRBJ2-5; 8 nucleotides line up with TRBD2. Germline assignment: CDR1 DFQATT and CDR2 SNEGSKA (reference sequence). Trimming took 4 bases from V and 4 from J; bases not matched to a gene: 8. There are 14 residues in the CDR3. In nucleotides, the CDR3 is TGCAGTGCTACCCCGGGGGGGGGCTCAGAGACCCAGTACTTC. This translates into CSATPGGGSETQYF.

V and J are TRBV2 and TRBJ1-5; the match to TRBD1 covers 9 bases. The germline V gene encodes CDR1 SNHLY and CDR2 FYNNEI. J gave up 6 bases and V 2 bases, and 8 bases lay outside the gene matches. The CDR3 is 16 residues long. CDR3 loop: CASSEYRGRGGQPQHF. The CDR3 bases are TGTGCCAGCAGTGAATACAGGGGGCGCGGTGGTCAGCCCCAGCATTTT.

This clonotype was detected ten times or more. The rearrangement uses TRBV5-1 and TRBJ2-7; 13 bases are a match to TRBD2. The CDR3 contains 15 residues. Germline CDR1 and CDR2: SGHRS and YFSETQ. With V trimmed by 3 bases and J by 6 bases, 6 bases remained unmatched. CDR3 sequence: CASSYRTSGRGEQYF. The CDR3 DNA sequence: TGCGCCAGCAGCTACCGGACTAGCGGGAGAGGCGAGCAGTACTTC.

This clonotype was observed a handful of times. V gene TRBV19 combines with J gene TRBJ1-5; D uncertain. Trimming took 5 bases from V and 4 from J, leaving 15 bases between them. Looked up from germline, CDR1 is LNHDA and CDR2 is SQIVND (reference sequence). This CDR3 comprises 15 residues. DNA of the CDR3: TGTGCCAGTAGTCTAAATCATGAGGAGAATCAGCCCCAGCATTTT. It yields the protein CASSLNHEENQPQHF. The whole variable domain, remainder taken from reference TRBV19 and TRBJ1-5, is DGGITQSPKYLFRKEGQNVTLSCEQNLNHDAMYWYRQDPGQGLRLIYYSQIVNDFQKGDIAEGYSVSREKKESFPLTVTSAQKNPTAFYLCASSLNHEENQPQHFGDGTRLSIL.

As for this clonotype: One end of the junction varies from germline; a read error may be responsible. The CDR3 DNA follows: TGTGACAGCAGTGAACTAGCGCGGGGGCCAGATAAGCAGTATTTT. Protein: CDSSELARGPDKQYF. The V call is TRBV6-1, the J call TRBJ2-3; possibly TRBD2 for D (7 bases). The CDR3 has 15 residues. The germline gives CDR1 MNHNS, CDR2 SASEGT.

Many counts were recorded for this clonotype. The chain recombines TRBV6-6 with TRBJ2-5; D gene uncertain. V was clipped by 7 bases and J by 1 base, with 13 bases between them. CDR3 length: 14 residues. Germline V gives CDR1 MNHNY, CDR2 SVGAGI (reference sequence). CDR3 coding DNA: TGTGCCAGCAACCCTGAACGGCCCCAAGAGACCCAGTACTTC. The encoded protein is CASNPERPQETQYF.

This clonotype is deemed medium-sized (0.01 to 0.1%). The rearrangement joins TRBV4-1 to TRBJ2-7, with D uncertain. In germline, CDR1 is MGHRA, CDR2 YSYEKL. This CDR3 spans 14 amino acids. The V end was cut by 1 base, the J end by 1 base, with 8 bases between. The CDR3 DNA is TGCGCCAGCAGCCAAGGTGTACAGTCCTACGAGCAGTACTTC. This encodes CASSQGVQSYEQYF.

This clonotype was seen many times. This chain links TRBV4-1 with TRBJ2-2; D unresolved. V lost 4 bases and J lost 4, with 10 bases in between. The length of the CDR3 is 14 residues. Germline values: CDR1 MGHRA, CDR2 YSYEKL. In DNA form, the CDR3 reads TGCGCCAGCAGCCTACATGTAGGCACCGGGGAGCTGTTTTTT. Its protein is CASSLHVGTGELFF.

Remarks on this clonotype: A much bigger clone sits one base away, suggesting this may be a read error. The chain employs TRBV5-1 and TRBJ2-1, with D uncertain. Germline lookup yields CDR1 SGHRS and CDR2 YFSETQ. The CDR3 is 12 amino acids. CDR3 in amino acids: CAGSLVADEQFF. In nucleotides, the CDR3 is TGCGCCGGCAGCTTGGTCGCTGATGAGCAGTTCTTC.

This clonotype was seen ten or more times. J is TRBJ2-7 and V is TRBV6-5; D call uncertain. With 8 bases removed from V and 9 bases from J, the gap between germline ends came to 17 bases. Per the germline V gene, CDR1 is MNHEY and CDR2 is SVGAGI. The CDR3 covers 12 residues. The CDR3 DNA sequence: TGTGCCAGCCGAGGTCTTACCCACGGGCAGTACTTC. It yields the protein CASRGLTHGQYF.

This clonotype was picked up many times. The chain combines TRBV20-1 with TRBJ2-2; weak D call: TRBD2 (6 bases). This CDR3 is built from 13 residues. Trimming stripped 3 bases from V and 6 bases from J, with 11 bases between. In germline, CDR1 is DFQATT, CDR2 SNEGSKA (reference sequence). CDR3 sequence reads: CSARKTSAGELFF. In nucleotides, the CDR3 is TGCAGTGCTAGGAAGACTAGTGCCGGGGAGCTGTTTTTT.

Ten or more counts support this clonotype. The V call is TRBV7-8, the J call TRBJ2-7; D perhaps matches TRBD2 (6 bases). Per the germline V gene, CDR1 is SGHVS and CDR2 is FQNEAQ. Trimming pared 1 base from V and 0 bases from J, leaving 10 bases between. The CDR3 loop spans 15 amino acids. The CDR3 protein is CASSLVGLGSYEQYF. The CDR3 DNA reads TGTGCCAGCAGCTTAGTGGGACTCGGCTCCTACGAGCAGTACTTC.

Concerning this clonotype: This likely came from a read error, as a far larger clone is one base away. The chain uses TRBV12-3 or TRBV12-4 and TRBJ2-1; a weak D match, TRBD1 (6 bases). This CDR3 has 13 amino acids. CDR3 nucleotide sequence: TGTGCCACCGGACAGTTATCCTACAATGAGCGGTTCTTC. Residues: CATGQLSYNERFF.

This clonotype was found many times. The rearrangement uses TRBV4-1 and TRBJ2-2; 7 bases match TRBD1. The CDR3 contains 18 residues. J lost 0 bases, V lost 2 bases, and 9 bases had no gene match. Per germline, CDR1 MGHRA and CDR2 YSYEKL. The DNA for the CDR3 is TGCGCCAGCAGCCAACCCGGGACAGCCACTGCGAACACCGGGGAGCTGTTTTTT. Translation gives CASSQPGTATANTGELFF.

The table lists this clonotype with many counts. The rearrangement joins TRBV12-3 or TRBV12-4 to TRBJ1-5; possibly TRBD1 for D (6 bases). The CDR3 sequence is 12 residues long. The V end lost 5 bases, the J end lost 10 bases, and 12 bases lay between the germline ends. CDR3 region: CASSPTGFPQHF. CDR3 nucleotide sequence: TGTGCCAGCAGTCCCACAGGGTTCCCCCAGCATTTT.

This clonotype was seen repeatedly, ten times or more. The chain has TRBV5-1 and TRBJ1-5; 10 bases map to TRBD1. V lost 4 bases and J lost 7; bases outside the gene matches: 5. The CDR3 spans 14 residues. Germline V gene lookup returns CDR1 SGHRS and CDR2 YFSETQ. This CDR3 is CASSLGQGMQPQHF. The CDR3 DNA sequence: TGCGCCAGCAGCCTGGGACAGGGGATGCAGCCCCAGCATTTT.

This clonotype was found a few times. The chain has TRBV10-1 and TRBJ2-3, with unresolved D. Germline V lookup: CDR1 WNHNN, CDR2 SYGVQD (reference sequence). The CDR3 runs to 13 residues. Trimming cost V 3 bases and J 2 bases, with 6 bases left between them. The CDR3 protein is CASSDRATDTQYF. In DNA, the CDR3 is TGCGCCAGCAGTGATAGGGCCACAGATACGCAGTATTTT.

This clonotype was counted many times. CDR3 sequence: CATSDMTSGSQETQYF. For the CDR3, the DNA is TGTGCCACCAGTGATATGACTAGCGGGAGCCAAGAGACCCAGTACTTC. This sequence joins TRBV24-1 and TRBJ2-5; TRBD2 matches 12 bases. With V trimmed by 3 bases and J by 1 base, 2 bases remained unmatched. The V gene's germline CDR1 is KGHDR and CDR2 SFDVKD. The CDR3 totals 16 residues.